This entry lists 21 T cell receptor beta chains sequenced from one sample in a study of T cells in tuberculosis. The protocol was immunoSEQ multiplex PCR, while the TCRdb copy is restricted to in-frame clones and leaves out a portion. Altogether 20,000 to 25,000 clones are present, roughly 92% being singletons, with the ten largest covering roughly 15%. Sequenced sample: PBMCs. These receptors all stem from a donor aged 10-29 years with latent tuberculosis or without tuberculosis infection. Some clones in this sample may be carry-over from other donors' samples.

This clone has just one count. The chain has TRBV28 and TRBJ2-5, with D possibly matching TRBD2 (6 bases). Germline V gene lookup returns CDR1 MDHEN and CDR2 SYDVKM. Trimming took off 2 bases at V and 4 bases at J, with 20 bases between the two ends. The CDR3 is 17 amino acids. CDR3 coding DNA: TGTGCCAGCAGTTTAGGCCGGGACTCAAATTGGCTAGAGACCCAGTACTTC. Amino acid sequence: CASSLGRDSNWLETQYF.

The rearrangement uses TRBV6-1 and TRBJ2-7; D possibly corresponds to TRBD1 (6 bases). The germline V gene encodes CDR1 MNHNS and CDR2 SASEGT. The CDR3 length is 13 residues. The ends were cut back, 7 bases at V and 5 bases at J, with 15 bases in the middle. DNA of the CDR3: TGTGCCAGCACCCGGGACACCCCGAACGAGCAGTACTTC. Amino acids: CASTRDTPNEQYF.

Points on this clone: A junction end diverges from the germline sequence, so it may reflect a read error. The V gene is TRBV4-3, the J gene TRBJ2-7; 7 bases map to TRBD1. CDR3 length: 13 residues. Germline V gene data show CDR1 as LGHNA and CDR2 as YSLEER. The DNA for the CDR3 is TGCGCCAGCAGCCAATCCATGAGGGGGCAGTCTAACTTC. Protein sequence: CASSQSMRGQSNF.

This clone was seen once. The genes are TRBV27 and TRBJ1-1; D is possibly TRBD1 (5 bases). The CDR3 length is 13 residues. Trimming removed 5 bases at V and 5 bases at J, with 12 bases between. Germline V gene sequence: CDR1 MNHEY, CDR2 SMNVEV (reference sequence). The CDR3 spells CASSRLGGTEAFF. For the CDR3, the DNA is TGTGCCAGCAGTCGACTCGGGGGGACTGAAGCTTTCTTT.

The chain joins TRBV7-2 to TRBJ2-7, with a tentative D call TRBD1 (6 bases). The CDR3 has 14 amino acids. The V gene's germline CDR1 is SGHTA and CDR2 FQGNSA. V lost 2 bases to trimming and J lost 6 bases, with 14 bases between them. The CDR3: CASSLRDIPAEQYF. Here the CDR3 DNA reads TGTGCCAGCAGCTTACGGGACATCCCAGCCGAGCAGTACTTC. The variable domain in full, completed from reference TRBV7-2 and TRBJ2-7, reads GAGVSQSPSNKVTEKGKDVELRCDPISGHTALYWYRQSLGQGLEFLIYFQGNSAPDKSGLPSDRFSAERTGGSVSTLTIQRTQQEDSAVYLCASSLRDIPAEQYFGPGTRLTVT.

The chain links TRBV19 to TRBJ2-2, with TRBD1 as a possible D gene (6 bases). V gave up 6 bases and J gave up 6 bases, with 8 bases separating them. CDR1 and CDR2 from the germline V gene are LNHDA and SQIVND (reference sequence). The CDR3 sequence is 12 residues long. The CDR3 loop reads CASRQGAGELFF. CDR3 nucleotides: TGTGCCAGTAGACAGGGAGCCGGGGAGCTGTTTTTT.

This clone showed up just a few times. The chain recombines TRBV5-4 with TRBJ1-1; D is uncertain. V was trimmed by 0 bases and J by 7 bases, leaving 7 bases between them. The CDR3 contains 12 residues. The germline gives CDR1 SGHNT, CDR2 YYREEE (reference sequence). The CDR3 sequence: CASSLDRNEAFF. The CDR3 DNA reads TGTGCCAGCAGCTTGGACAGAAATGAAGCTTTCTTT.

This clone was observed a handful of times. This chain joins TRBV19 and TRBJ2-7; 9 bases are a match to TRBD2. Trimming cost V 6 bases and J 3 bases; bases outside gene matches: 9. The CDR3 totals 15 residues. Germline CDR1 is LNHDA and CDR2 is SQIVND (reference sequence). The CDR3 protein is CASSPQRGEGYEQYF. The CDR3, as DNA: TGTGCCAGTAGCCCGCAGCGGGGGGAAGGCTACGAGCAGTACTTC.

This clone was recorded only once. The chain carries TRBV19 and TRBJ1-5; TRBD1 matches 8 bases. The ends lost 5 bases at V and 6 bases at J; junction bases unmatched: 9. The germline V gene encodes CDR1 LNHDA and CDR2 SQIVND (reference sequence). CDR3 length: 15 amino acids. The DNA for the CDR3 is TGTGCCAGTAGTCCGACAGGGGATGGGAGTCAGCCCCAGCATTTT. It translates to CASSPTGDGSQPQHF.

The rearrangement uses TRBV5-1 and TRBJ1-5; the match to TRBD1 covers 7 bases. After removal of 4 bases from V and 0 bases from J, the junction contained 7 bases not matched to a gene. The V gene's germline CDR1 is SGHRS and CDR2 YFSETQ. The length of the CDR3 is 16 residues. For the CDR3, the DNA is TGCGCCAGCAGCCCTGGGGACAGACATAGCAATCAGCCCCAGCATTTT. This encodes CASSPGDRHSNQPQHF.

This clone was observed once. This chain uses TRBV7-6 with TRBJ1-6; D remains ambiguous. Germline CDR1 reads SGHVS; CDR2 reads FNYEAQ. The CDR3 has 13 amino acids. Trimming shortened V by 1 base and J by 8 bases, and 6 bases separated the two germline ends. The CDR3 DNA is TGTGCCAGCAGCTTAGAAATAGATTCACCCCTCCACTTT. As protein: CASSLEIDSPLHF.

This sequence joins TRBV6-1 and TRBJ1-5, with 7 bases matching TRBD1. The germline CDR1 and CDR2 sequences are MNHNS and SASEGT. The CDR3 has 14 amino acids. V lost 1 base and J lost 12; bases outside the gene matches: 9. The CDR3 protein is CASSEGTGEKVQHF. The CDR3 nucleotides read TGTGCCAGCAGTGAAGGAACAGGGGAGAAAGTCCAGCATTTT.

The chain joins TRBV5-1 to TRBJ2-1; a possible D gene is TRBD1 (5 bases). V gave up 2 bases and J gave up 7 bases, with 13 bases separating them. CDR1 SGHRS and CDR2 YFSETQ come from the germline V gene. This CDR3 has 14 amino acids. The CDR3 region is CASSLGAQVNEQFF. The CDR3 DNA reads TGCGCCAGCAGCTTAGGGGCCCAAGTTAATGAGCAGTTCTTC. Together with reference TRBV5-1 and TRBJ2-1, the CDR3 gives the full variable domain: KAGVTQTPRYLIKTRGQQVTLSCSPISGHRSVSWYQQTPGQGLQFLFEYFSETQRNKGNFPGRFSGRQFSNSRSEMNVSTLELGDSALYLCASSLGAQVNEQFFGPGTRLTVL.

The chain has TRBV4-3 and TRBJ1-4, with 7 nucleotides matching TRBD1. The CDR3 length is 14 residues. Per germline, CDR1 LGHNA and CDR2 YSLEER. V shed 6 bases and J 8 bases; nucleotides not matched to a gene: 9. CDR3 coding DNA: TGCGCCAGCAGTCACAGGGGAATAGAGGAAAAACTGTTTTTT. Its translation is CASSHRGIEEKLFF.

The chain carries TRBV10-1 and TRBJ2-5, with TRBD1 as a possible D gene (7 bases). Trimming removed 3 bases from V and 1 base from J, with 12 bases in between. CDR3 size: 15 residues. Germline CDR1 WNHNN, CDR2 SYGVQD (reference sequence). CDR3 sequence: CASSDAGGPQETQYF. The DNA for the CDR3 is TGCGCCAGCAGTGACGCAGGGGGGCCCCAAGAGACCCAGTACTTC.

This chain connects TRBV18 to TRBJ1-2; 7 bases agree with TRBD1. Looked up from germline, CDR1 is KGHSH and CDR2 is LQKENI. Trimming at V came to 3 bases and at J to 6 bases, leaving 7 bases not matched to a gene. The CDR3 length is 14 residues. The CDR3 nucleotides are TGTGCCAGCTCACCTCCGACAGGGTTTGATGGCTACACCTTC. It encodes CASSPPTGFDGYTF.

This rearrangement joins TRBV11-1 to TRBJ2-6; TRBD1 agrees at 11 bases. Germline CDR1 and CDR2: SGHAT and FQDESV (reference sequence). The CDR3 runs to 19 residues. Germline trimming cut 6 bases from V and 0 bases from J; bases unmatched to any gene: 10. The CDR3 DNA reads TGTGCCAGCAGTAAACCGAGGACAGGGGGCCTCTCTGGGGCCAACGTCCTGACTTTC. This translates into CASSKPRTGGLSGANVLTF.

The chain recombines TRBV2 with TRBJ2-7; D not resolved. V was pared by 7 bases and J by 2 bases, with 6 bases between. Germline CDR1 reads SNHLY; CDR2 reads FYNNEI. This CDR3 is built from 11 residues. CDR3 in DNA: TGTGCCAGCACCCCCGCCTACGAGCAGTACTTC. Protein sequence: CASTPAYEQYF.

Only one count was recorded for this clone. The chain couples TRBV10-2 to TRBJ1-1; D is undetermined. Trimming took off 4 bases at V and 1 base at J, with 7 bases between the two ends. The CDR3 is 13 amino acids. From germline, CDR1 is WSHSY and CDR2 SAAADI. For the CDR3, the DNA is TGCGCCAGCAGTGTAAACACGAACACTGAAGCTTTCTTT. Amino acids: CASSVNTNTEAFF.

The CDR3 loop reads CASSLRAWRSNYGYTF. The CDR3 DNA reads as TGTGCCAGCAGCTTACGGGCGTGGAGGTCCAACTATGGCTACACCTTC. The chain is built from TRBV13 and TRBJ1-2, with no clear D. CDR3 length: 16 residues. Germline CDR1 is PRHDT and CDR2 is FYEKMQ (reference sequence). V was shortened by 2 bases and J by 2 bases, with 15 bases between the two germline ends.

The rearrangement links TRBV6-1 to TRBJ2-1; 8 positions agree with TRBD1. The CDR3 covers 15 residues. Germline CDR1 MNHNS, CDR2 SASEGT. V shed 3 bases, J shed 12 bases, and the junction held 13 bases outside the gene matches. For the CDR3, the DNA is TGTGCCAGCAGTGACCTTCAGGGGGCGAGTAAATCGCAGTTCTTC. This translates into CASSDLQGASKSQFF.